This T cell receptor beta chain was recovered during a study of T cells expressing NK-cell markers. Regarding the study as a whole: Topping the CD3+CD56-NKG2C+ fraction as well were these clonotypes, in a handful of donors. Nothing established the HCMV specificity of expanded NKG2C+ T cell clones.

Notes on this clonotype: What it recognizes is unknown.

With UMIs, 5'RACE template switching was used to make TCR beta cDNA. TCRdb re-analyzed the 5' RACE reads; it lists each CDR3 protein once, without DNA. The ten most abundant clones cover roughly 1.4% of a sample with around 470,000 distinct CDR3 sequences. This CDR3 contains 18 residues. The sequenced sample was blood T cells: a sorted CD56 or NKG2C T cell subset, CD4+ or CD8+ T cells, or bulk PBMC T cells (not recorded which). This receptor was taken from a woman between 50 and 59 years old in good health. The rearrangement uses TRBV12-3 or TRBV12-4 and TRBJ1-4; the D call of TRBD1 rests on TCRdb alone, since no DNA is present to check it. The CDR3 loop reads CASSFGGTLLATNEKLFF.